These T cell receptor beta chains were read from a single sample in a study of breast tumors, draining lymph nodes, adjacent tissues. One entry per CDR3 protein results from TCRdb running MiXCR on the multiplex PCR reads. The table shows 200,000 to 300,000 distinct CDR3 sequences, with about 33% occurring only once. Sequenced input: axillary lymph node tissue. These receptors all stem from a female donor with breast cancer. Some clones in this sample may be carry-over from other donors' samples. Both conserved end residues are part of each CDR3. The D gene is left open where the match is weak.

v_call,cdr3_length,j_call,d_call,cdr3_aa
TRBV7-7,13,TRBJ2-1,.,CASSLDRNNEQFF
TRBV12-3/TRBV12-4,16,TRBJ2-1,.,CASSSRDSISYNEQFF
TRBV7-9,13,TRBJ2-3,TRBD1,CASSGQGTDTQYF
TRBV10-3,16,TRBJ2-7,.,CAISGRGQLYSYEQYF
TRBV2,13,TRBJ2-5,TRBD2,CASSSGIGETQYF
TRBV7-6,14,TRBJ1-1,.,CASSLAWGNTEAFF
TRBV7-6,17,TRBJ1-5,.,CASKRGGGNSYEQPQHF
TRBV7-9,16,TRBJ2-7,TRBD1,CASSLATGQGKYEQYF
TRBV11-2,12,TRBJ2-3,.,CASSLDGDTQYF
TRBV7-2,14,TRBJ2-1,.,CASSLALDRPEQFF
TRBV28,17,TRBJ2-5,TRBD2,CASSLAIAGATGETQYF
TRBV20-1,13,TRBJ2-7,TRBD1,CSARTGVGYEQYF
TRBV6-1,14,TRBJ1-6,.,CASSVTGDNSPLHF
TRBV4-3,18,TRBJ2-6,TRBD1,CASSPGQGAVPGANVLTF
TRBV19,19,TRBJ2-6,.,CASRPVLPGRSSGANVLTF
TRBV19,12,TRBJ1-2,.,CASSNYNYGYTF
TRBV20-1,14,TRBJ1-2,.,CSASLRGPPYGYTF
TRBV3-1,17,TRBJ2-7,TRBD2,CASSQNRLAGLTYEQYF
TRBV12-3/TRBV12-4,14,TRBJ2-3,.,CASSLFFRSDTQYF
TRBV28,15,TRBJ2-7,.,CASSLLSRRGYEQYF
TRBV30,12,TRBJ2-7,.,CAWSVLGFEQYF
TRBV15,16,TRBJ2-1,.,CATSRDRGGGYNEQFF
TRBV7-2,14,TRBJ2-7,.,CASSPQYGAYEQYF
TRBV29-1,14,TRBJ2-5,.,CSVDGGVSQETQYF
TRBV2,14,TRBJ1-2,.,CASTLAGFGYGYTF
TRBV12-3/TRBV12-4,15,TRBJ1-2,TRBD1,CAGKPSGGASYGYTF
TRBV18,14,TRBJ2-2,.,CASSDRSGDGELFF
TRBV5-6,16,TRBJ2-1,TRBD2,CASSYLAGAGYNEQFF
TRBV7-9,15,TRBJ2-1,TRBD2,CASSRTSGRAHEQFF
TRBV19,15,TRBJ2-1,.,CASSIKWLRRDEQFF
TRBV12-3/TRBV12-4,15,TRBJ1-2,.,CASTRGGLANYGYTF
TRBV12-3/TRBV12-4,14,TRBJ2-1,.,CASSLVAEYNEQFF
TRBV7-8,13,TRBJ2-7,.,CASSPGGIPEQYF
TRBV6-6,14,TRBJ2-3,.,CASSYRPGADTQYF
TRBV27,14,TRBJ2-3,.,CASSKNLATDTQYF
TRBV7-9,15,TRBJ2-7,.,CASSSRASQAYEQHF
TRBV7-2,10,TRBJ2-5,.,CAVPLETQYF
TRBV4-2,17,TRBJ1-4,.,CASSQDRPGPTNEKLFF
TRBV7-2,14,TRBJ1-6,.,CASSPGTGRSPLHF
TRBV6-6,15,TRBJ1-5,TRBD1,CASDPAGGLNQPQHF
TRBV20-1,13,TRBJ1-2,.,CSARDGVGYGYTF
TRBV12-3/TRBV12-4,14,TRBJ1-5,.,CASARRGSNQPQHF
TRBV11-2,14,TRBJ1-1,TRBD1,CASKGGGTGTEAFF
TRBV12-5,21,TRBJ2-7,TRBD2,CASGPRSQSTSGRALGYGQYF
TRBV10-3,14,TRBJ2-5,.,CAISESLGSETQYF
TRBV10-3,13,TRBJ2-1,.,CAIMPSRGSAGFF
TRBV30,14,TRBJ1-2,.,CAWSPREGLGGYTF
TRBV7-3,16,TRBJ1-1,TRBD1,CASSPRQGSGITEAFF
TRBV5-7,14,TRBJ1-2,.,CASRMAGKADGYTF
TRBV29-1,13,TRBJ1-3,TRBD1,CSVGGGTGNTIYF
TRBV12-5,16,TRBJ2-3,.,CASGLVISISTDTQYF
TRBV10-3,16,TRBJ1-3,.,CAISTGPHSTGSTIYF
TRBV20-1,15,TRBJ1-4,.,CSASDHRGASEKLFF
TRBV29-1,14,TRBJ1-2,.,CSVEQGPKDYGYTF
TRBV20-1,15,TRBJ2-7,.,CSARERLVPPYEQYF